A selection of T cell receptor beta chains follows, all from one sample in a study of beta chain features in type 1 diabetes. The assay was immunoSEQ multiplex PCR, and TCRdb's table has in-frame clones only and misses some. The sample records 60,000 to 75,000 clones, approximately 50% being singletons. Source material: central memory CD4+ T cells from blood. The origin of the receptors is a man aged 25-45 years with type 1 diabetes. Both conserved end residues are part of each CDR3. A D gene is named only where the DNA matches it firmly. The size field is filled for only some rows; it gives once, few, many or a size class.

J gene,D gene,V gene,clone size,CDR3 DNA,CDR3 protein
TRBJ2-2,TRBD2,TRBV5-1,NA,TGCGCCAGCAGCTTTTGGGGGGGACTAGCGTCGAACACCGGGGAGCTGTTTTTT,CASSFWGGLASNTGELFF
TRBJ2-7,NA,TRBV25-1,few,TGTGCCAGCAGCAAGGATGGGAGCTCTCTCTACGAGCAGTACTTC,CASSKDGSSLYEQYF
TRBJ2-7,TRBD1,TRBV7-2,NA,TGTGCCAGCAGTCAGACGGGACAGGGTTCCTACGAGCAGTACTTC,CASSQTGQGSYEQYF
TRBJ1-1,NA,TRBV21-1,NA,TGTGCCAGCAGCAAAGGGAGTTGTAGGACAGATATGAACACTGAAGCTTTCTTT,CASSKGSCRTDMNTEAFF
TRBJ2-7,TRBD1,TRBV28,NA,TGTGCCAGCCATACCGGGACAGGGAATTCCTACGAGCAGTACTTC,CASHTGTGNSYEQYF
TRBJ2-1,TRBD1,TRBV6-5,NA,TGTGCCAGCAGTTATGACAGGGGGCAAAAGCAGTTCTTC,CASSYDRGQKQFF
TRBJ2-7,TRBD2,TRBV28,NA,TGTGCCAGCAGCCGCCGACTAGCGGGGGGAACCTACGAGCAGTACTTC,CASSRRLAGGTYEQYF
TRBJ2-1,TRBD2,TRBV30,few,TGTGCCTGGAGCGGAGCGGGAGGGCCCTATGAGCAGTTCTTC,CAWSGAGGPYEQFF
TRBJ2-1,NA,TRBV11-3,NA,TGTGCCAGCAGCTTAGAGGGGGGGCAATACAATGAGCAGTTCTTC,CASSLEGGQYNEQFF
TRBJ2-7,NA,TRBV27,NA,TGTGCCAGCAGTTCGACAGTCTACGAGCAGTACTTC,CASSSTVYEQYF
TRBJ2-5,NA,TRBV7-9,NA,TGTGCCAGCAGCCAGGGCGGAGTAGCGGAAGAGACCCAGTACTTC,CASSQGGVAEETQYF
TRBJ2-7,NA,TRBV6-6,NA,TGTGCCAGCAGTTATGACAGATCCTACGAGCAGTACTTC,CASSYDRSYEQYF
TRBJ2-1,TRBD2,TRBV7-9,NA,TGTGCCAGCAGCTTAGCGAAACTAGCGGGAGTACATGAGCAGTTCTTC,CASSLAKLAGVHEQFF
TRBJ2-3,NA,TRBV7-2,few,TGTGCCAGCAGCCTAGGGGTCGACAGAAGGCCGCAGTATTTT,CASSLGVDRRPQYF
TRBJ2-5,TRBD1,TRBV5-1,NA,TGCGCCAGCAGCTACACAGGGGCTCCATTAGAGACCCAGTACTTC,CASSYTGAPLETQYF
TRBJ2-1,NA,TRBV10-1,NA,TGCGCCAGCAGTGAAGGTCGGGGGGCCCGATACAATGAGCAGTTCTTC,CASSEGRGARYNEQFF
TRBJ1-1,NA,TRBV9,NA,TGTGCCAGCAGCGTAGAAGCAAGTGGCACTGAAGCTTTCTTT,CASSVEASGTEAFF
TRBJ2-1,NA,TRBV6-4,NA,TGTGCCAGCAGTGAGGGTCTAGGGGGTAGGAAGTTCTTC,CASSEGLGGRKFF
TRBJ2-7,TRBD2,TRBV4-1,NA,TGCGCCAGCAGCCCTAATAGCGGGGGGTACTCCTACGAGCAGTACTTC,CASSPNSGGYSYEQYF
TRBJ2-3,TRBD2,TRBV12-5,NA,TGTGCTAGTGGTTTGGTTCCGGGACTAGCGGGAGGAAGCACAGATACGCAGTATTTT,CASGLVPGLAGGSTDTQYF
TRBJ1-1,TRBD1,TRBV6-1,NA,TGTGCCAGCAGTGAAGGGGCAGGGGGAAACACTGAAGCTTTCTTT,CASSEGAGGNTEAFF
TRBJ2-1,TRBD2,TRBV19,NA,TGTGCCAGTAGCACCCGATCAGCGGGAGGGCGTAGTGAGCAGTTCTTC,CASSTRSAGGRSEQFF
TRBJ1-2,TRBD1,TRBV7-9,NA,TGTGCCAGCAGCGCGAACCGGGACAGGACATATGGCTACACCTTC,CASSANRDRTYGYTF
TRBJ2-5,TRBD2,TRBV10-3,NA,TGTGCCATCAGTGAGTCCTCCTCTAGCGGGAGGGCGACCCAGTACTTC,CAISESSSSGRATQYF
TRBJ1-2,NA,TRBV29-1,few,TGCAGCGTTGAAGTAATGCAGGATTCAGGAGGCTACACCTTC,CSVEVMQDSGGYTF
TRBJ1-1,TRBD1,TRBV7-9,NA,TGTGCCAGCAGACAACAGGGGGACACTGAAGCTTTCTTT,CASRQQGDTEAFF
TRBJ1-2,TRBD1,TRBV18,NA,TGTGCCAGCTCACAGAAGCTGGACAGGAAAGGCTACACCTTC,CASSQKLDRKGYTF
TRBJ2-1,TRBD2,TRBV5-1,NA,TGCGCCACCAGGGGACTAGCGGGATGGGATGAGCAGTTCTTC,CATRGLAGWDEQFF
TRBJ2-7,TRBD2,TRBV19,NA,TGTGCCAGTAGTAAGGGACTAGCGGGTGACCTCTCCTACGAGCAGTACTTC,CASSKGLAGDLSYEQYF
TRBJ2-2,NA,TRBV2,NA,TGTGCCAGCAGTGAGTCAGGACACTTAAACACCGGGGAGCTGTTTTTT,CASSESGHLNTGELFF
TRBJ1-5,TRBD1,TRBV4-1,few,TGCGCCAGCAGCCAAGTGGCGGACAGGGGTTATCAGCCCCAGCATTTT,CASSQVADRGYQPQHF
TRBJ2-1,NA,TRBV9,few,TGTGCCAGCAGCGACAGGGCTTTGGGCAATGAGCAGTTCTTC,CASSDRALGNEQFF
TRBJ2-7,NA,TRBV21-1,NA,TGTGCCAGCACCAACGGAGGTACCTACGAGCAGTACTTC,CASTNGGTYEQYF
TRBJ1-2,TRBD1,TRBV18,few,TGTGCCAGCTCACCACCGGGACAGGGGGCTCTTGGCTACACCTTC,CASSPPGQGALGYTF
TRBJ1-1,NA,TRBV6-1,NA,TGTGCCAGCAGTGTCCGGATCGGGTGGACTGAAGCTTTCTTT,CASSVRIGWTEAFF
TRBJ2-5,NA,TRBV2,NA,TGTGCCAGCAGTGAAGCGGGGGGGCCAGAGGAGACCCAGTACTTC,CASSEAGGPEETQYF
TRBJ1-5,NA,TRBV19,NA,TGTGCCAGTACAGGGTTCAGCAATCAGCCCCAGCATTTT,CASTGFSNQPQHF
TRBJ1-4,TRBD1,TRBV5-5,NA,TGTGCCAGCAGCTTGAGTTGGACAGGGGTAAAGGAAAAACTGTTTTTT,CASSLSWTGVKEKLFF